This T cell receptor beta chain was sequenced for a study of T cell responses to AZD1222 COVID-19 vaccine. TCRdb's table, derived via immunoSEQ multiplex PCR, lists solely in-frame clones and lacks some. Here the sample spans roughly 200,000 clones, more than 85% being singletons. Germline values: CDR1 MNHEY, CDR2 SVGAGI. The CDR3 totals 15 residues. V gave up 6 bases and J gave up 0 bases, with 15 bases separating them. General study results and limits: Recipients of AZD1222 seropositive at baseline numbered only 6 or 7. Clonal diversity was possibly underestimated, and the donors were mostly white British, with more females. Following two doses of AZD1222, Spike-specific TCR breadth and depth rose. The reported proportion of spike-specific TCRs targeting unmutated variant regions was nearly half.

This clone was seen only once. Its antigen is not known. This specimen consisted of peripheral blood, obtained on day 0 of MenACWY control vaccination. The chain combines TRBV6-5 with TRBJ2-7; the D gene is possibly TRBD1 (6 bases). The receptor was derived from an adult in good health. DNA of the CDR3: TGTGCCAGCAGGGCCCGGGACACCTTCTCCTACGAGCAGTACTTC. This translates into CASRARDTFSYEQYF.